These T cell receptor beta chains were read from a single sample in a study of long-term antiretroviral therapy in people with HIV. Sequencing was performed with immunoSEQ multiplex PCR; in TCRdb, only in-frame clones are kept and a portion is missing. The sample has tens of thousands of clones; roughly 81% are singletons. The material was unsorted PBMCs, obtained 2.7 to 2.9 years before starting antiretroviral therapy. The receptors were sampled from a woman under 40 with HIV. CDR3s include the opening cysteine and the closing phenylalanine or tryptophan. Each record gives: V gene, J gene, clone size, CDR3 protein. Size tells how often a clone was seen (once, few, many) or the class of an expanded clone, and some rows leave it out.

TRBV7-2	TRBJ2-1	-	CASSLFLVINEQFF
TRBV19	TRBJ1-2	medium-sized	CASSMGAGRFSGYTF
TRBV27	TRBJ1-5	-	CASSLGNQPQHF
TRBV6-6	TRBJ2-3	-	CASSYGGQGPTDTQYF
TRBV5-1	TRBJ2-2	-	CASASGRNTGELFF
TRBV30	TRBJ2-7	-	CAWTSGGYEQYF
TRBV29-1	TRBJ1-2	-	CSVVREAGGYTF
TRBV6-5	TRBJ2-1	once	CASINLWANEQFF
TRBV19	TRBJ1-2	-	CASSPEALRYGYTF
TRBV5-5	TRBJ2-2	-	CASSVHTLVRTNTGELFF
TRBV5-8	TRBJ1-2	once	CASTPGTGANYGYTF
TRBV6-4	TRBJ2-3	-	CASSVQSTDTQYF
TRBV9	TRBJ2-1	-	CASSVATSGFHEQFF
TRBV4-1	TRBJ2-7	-	CASSQEGSGGRYEQYF
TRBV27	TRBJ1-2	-	CASRRGAYGYTF
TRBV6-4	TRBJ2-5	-	CASRTERGLLRETQYF
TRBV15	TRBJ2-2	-	CATGNYGDTGELFF
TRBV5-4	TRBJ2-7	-	CASSLSAPYEQYF
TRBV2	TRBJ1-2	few	CASSEFVRGYTF
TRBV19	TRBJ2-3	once	CASSIVGASTDTQYF
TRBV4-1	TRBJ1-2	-	CASSPIQQGTGGYGYTF
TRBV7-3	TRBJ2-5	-	CASSASTSGGQETQYF
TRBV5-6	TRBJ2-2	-	CASSLGTGGTGELFF
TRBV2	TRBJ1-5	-	CASNKGGLNQPQHF
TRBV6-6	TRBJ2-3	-	CASSHPPGPDTQYF
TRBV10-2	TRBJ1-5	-	CASSDRVGDQPQHF
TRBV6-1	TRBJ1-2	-	CASREESGYTF
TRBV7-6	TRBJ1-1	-	CASSLMRVTEAFF
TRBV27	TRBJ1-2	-	CASSTQGANYGYTF
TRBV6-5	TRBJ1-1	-	CASSYSAGPVEAFF
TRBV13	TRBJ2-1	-	CASSPSSRDYSLYNEQFF
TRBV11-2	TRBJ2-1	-	CASSPYPTSSYNEQFF
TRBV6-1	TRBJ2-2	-	CASRDGGGTTGELFF
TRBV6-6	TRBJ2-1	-	CASRTGQGFYNEQFF
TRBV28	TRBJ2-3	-	CASSPIQWQRGAAAQYF
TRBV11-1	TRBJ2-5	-	CASSLANRGGQETQYF
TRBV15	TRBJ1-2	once	CATSSDSGTRYGYTF
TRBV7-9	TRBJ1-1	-	CASSSPLDRATEAFF
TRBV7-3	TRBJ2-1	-	CASSPSGGAISEQFF
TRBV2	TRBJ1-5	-	CASRPDRNNQPQHF
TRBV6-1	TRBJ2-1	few	CASSEAGGGHNEQFF